What follows are 25 T cell receptor beta chains derived from one specimen sequenced in a study of Graves' ophthalmopathy and Graves' hyperthyroidism. Amplification of the TCR beta CDR3 regions used RNA transcripts (as template). Investigators did first-round RT-PCR with HTBI primers, then second-round multiplex PCR. TCRdb used MiXCR to reprocess the multiplex PCR reads, holding one entry per CDR3 protein. The sample gives under 350,000 distinct CDR3 sequences, roughly 15% of which show up once; about 12% is in the top ten. Sequencing used peripheral blood. These TCRs come from an adult man with Graves' ophthalmopathy.

This clonotype appeared a single time. V and J are TRBV6-1 and TRBJ1-1, with a possible D match to TRBD1 (5 bases). Trimming took 2 bases from V and 0 from J, leaving 16 bases between them. The CDR3 consists of 17 residues. Germline CDR1 and CDR2: MNHNS and SASEGT. CDR3 residues: CASSERRGARMNTEAFF. Written as DNA, the CDR3 is TGTGCCAGCAGTGAAAGGAGGGGCGCACGCATGAACACTGAAGCTTTCTTT.

This clonotype has a count of ten or more. The chain uses TRBV6-2 or TRBV6-3 and TRBJ2-7; 10 bases agree with TRBD1. CDR1 is MNHEY and CDR2 is SVGEGT in the germline V gene. The CDR3 has 14 residues. CDR3 sequence: CATTRTGGSYEQYF. The CDR3 DNA follows: TGTGCGACCACGCGGACAGGGGGCTCCTACGAGCAGTACTTC.

In this sample, this clonotype turned up many times. The gene calls are TRBV6-1 and TRBJ2-6; D possibly corresponds to TRBD1 (6 bases). Trimming cost V 5 bases and J 2 bases, with 10 bases left between them. The CDR3 spans 15 residues. Looked up from germline, CDR1 is MNHNS and CDR2 is SASEGT. In DNA, the CDR3 is TGTGCCAGCAGTCGGCGGACAGCTGGGGCCAACGTCCTGACTTTC. Translating it yields CASSRRTAGANVLTF.

This clonotype was detected ten times or more. The chain couples TRBV12-3 or TRBV12-4 to TRBJ2-5; no reliable D call. The CDR3 is 14 amino acids. With 4 bases removed from V and 1 base from J, the gap between germline ends came to 10 bases. The CDR3: CASSYGTGQETQYF. CDR3 DNA sequence: TGTGCCAGCAGTTACGGTACCGGCCAAGAGACCCAGTACTTC.

This clonotype was counted ten times or more. J is TRBJ1-1 and V is TRBV28; the D gene is possibly TRBD1 (6 bases). The V gene lost 5 bases and the J gene lost 2 bases, with 18 bases spanning the gap. The CDR3 length is 16 residues. Germline assignment: CDR1 MDHEN and CDR2 SYDVKM. CDR3 nucleotide sequence: TGTGCCAGCAGTCTACCGGGACAAGACAAAAACACTGAAGCTTTCTTT. Translating it yields CASSLPGQDKNTEAFF.

The sample holds many counts of this clonotype. The V and J genes are TRBV5-1 and TRBJ2-2; 15 bases are a match to TRBD2. The CDR3 extends over 17 amino acids. From germline, CDR1 is SGHRS and CDR2 YFSETQ. J gave up 4 bases and V 4 bases, and 5 bases lay outside the gene matches. For the CDR3, the DNA is TGCGCCAGCAGCATGAGGACTAGCGGGAGGGCCACCGGGGAGCTGTTTTTT. Protein product: CASSMRTSGRATGELFF.

This clonotype was seen repeatedly, ten times or more. A much larger clone lies a single base off, so this may be a read error. The chain has TRBV12-3 or TRBV12-4 and TRBJ1-2, with 7 nucleotides matching TRBD1. The CDR3 extends over 15 amino acids. The trim removed 0 bases at V and 7 bases at J, leaving 8 bases unmatched. CDR3 in DNA: TGTGCCAGCAGTTTAGCAGGGGGCGAGAGCTGTGGCTACACCTTC. Translating it yields CASSLAGGESCGYTF.

This clonotype was detected many times. J is TRBJ2-7 and V is TRBV5-1; TRBD1 matches at 9 bases. Trimming at V came to 1 base and at J to 4 bases, leaving 9 bases not matched to a gene. The germline V gene has CDR1 SGHRS and CDR2 YFSETQ. This CDR3 has 16 residues. The CDR3 sequence is CASSLPTGGGLYEQYF. Here the CDR3 DNA reads TGCGCCAGCAGCTTGCCCACAGGGGGCGGCCTTTACGAGCAGTACTTC.

The gene calls are TRBV20-1 and TRBJ2-7, with TRBD1 as a possible D gene (6 bases). This CDR3 contains 14 residues. In germline, CDR1 is DFQATT, CDR2 SNEGSKA (reference sequence). V gave up 4 bases and J gave up 2 bases, with 15 bases separating them. The CDR3, as DNA: TGCAGTGCTACCAGAGTTGGACAGCCCTACGAGCAGTACTTC. Encoded protein: CSATRVGQPYEQYF.

This clonotype has a count of ten or more. The chain joins TRBV28 to TRBJ1-5; D not certain. The length of the CDR3 is 15 residues. Trimming removed 8 bases from V and 2 bases from J, with 16 bases in between. Germline CDR1 and CDR2: MDHEN and SYDVKM. The CDR3 nucleotides read TGTGCCAGCCTCCCAGGATCAGTGGGCAATCAGCCCCAGCATTTT. Amino acid sequence: CASLPGSVGNQPQHF.

Ten or more counts support this clonotype. The chain couples TRBV27 to TRBJ2-2; 8 bases align to TRBD2. Germline CDR1 is MNHEY and CDR2 is SMNVEV (reference sequence). The CDR3 has 16 residues. With 2 bases clipped from V and 4 bases from J, the junction kept 6 bases outside the gene matches. The CDR3 bases are TGTGCCAGCAGTTTAGGGTTAGCGGGGCCCACCGGGGAGCTGTTTTTT. This sequence encodes CASSLGLAGPTGELFF.

This clonotype has at least ten counts. The genes are TRBV13 and TRBJ1-1; D is unresolved. The germline V and J ends were trimmed by 0 bases and 7 bases, with 6 bases remaining between them. The CDR3 is 12 amino acids. Germline V CDR1 and CDR2: PRHDT, FYEKMQ (reference sequence). The CDR3 sequence is CASSLGGFEAFF. In nucleotides, the CDR3 is TGTGCCAGCAGCTTAGGTGGTTTTGAAGCTTTCTTT.

This clonotype has at least ten counts. The chain uses TRBV5-1 and TRBJ1-1; 10 positions agree with TRBD1. Trimming at V came to 1 base and at J to 5 bases, leaving 5 bases not matched to a gene. The CDR3 has 15 residues. Germline V CDR1 and CDR2: SGHRS, YFSETQ. Here the CDR3 DNA reads TGCGCCAGCAGCTTGCAGGACAGGGGGGGGACTGAAGCTTTCTTT. The encoded protein is CASSLQDRGGTEAFF.

CDR3 region: CASSVGTGSNYGYTF. In DNA form, the CDR3 reads TGTGCCAGCAGTGTGGGGACAGGGAGTAACTATGGCTACACCTTC. The rearrangement links TRBV2 to TRBJ1-2; 9 bases are shared with TRBD1. This CDR3 is built from 15 residues. Germline V gives CDR1 SNHLY, CDR2 FYNNEI. The V and J ends lost 4 bases and 1 base, in that order; junction bases with no gene match: 4.

Worth noting for this clonotype: The germline gene is not matched at one end of the junction; a read error may be the cause. This chain links TRBV4-1 with TRBJ2-2; tentative D call: TRBD2 (5 bases). The CDR3 runs 16 residues. In germline, CDR1 is MGHRA, CDR2 YSYEKL. CDR3 amino acids: CASSQETIANTGELCF. DNA for the CDR3: TGCGCCAGCAGCCAGGAGACTATCGCGAACACCGGGGAGCTGTGTTTT.

This clonotype has only a few counts. The V call is TRBV18, the J call TRBJ2-6; D tentatively fits TRBD1 or TRBD2 (5 bases each). The CDR3 extends over 17 amino acids. Germline values: CDR1 KGHSH, CDR2 LQKENI. V gave up 2 bases and J gave up 1 base, with 12 bases separating them. The CDR3 DNA follows: TGTGCCAGCTCACCAGGGGGATCGGTTTCTGGGGCCAACGTCCTGACTTTC. The encoded protein is CASSPGGSVSGANVLTF.

The V and J genes are TRBV6-1 and TRBJ2-5, with 7 positions matching TRBD1. The CDR3 has 15 amino acids. V dropped 1 base and J dropped 5; count of bases not matched to a gene: 7. Germline-derived CDR1 and CDR2 are MNHNS and SASEGT. The CDR3 DNA sequence: TGTGCCAGCAGTGAAGATCACAGGGGTTGGGAGACCCAGTACTTC. This encodes CASSEDHRGWETQYF.

This clonotype was seen a single time. This rearrangement joins TRBV12-3 or TRBV12-4 to TRBJ1-1; weak D call: TRBD1 (6 bases). V was shortened by 1 base and J by 3 bases, with 9 bases between the two germline ends. CDR3 length equals 14 residues. The CDR3 DNA is TGTGCCAGCAGTTTAGTCGGGGGGCACACTGAAGCTTTCTTT. This sequence encodes CASSLVGGHTEAFF.

This clonotype was counted at least ten times. J is TRBJ1-6 and V is TRBV2; D not certain. The CDR3 has 16 residues. Germline V gives CDR1 SNHLY, CDR2 FYNNEI. V gave up 0 bases and J gave up 0 bases, with 6 bases separating them. The CDR3 loop reads CASSEARSSYNSPLHF. DNA for the CDR3: TGTGCCAGCAGTGAAGCTCGGAGCTCCTATAATTCACCCCTCCACTTT.

This clonotype was found many times. The DNA of the CDR3 is TGCGCCAGTAGGACTAACTCCTACGAGCAGTACTTC. It specifies CASRTNSYEQYF. This rearrangement joins TRBV5-1 to TRBJ2-7; weak D call: TRBD2 (6 bases). Looked up from germline, CDR1 is SGHRS and CDR2 is YFSETQ. Trimming took 8 bases from V and 0 from J, leaving 9 bases between them. CDR3 length: 12 residues.

This clonotype was counted many times. The chain has TRBV20-1 and TRBJ1-1, with 11 nucleotides matching TRBD1. Looked up from germline, CDR1 is DFQATT and CDR2 is SNEGSKA (reference sequence). This CDR3 is 15 amino acids long. V trimming: 6 bases; J trimming: 0 bases; junction bases outside the gene matches: 6. Here the CDR3 DNA reads TGCAGTGCCAGTGGGACAGGGGGAATGAACACTGAAGCTTTCTTT. Protein: CSASGTGGMNTEAFF.

This clonotype was detected ten times or more. The chain couples TRBV30 to TRBJ1-2, with TRBD1 identical over 7 bases. The CDR3 sequence is 19 residues long. After removal of 3 bases from V and 1 base from J, the junction contained 20 bases not matched to a gene. The germline V gene has CDR1 GTSNPN and CDR2 SVGIG (reference sequence). Here the CDR3 DNA reads TGTGCCTGGAGACTGGAATTGTGGCTAACAGGGGATGGTAACTATGGCTACACCTTC. Protein: CAWRLELWLTGDGNYGYTF.

This clonotype was seen a few times. The chain links TRBV11-2 to TRBJ2-2, with TRBD1 matching 9 bases. This CDR3 is 16 amino acids long. V lost 4 bases, J lost 1 base, and 4 bases stayed unmatched. The V gene's germline CDR1 is SGHAT and CDR2 FQNNGV. The CDR3 DNA sequence: TGTGCCAGCAGCTCCCGGGACAGGGAGAACACCGGGGAGCTGTTTTTT. Translating it yields CASSSRDRENTGELFF.

As for this clonotype: One junction end disagrees with the germline gene, perhaps due to a read error. The gene calls are TRBV20-1 and TRBJ2-7, with 13 bases that match TRBD2. The CDR3 is 14 residues long. Germline assignment: CDR1 DFQATT and CDR2 SNEGSKA (reference sequence). The CDR3 here is CSAKGLAGFYEQYF. CDR3 DNA: TGTAGTGCCAAGGGACTAGCGGGATTCTACGAGCAGTACTTC.

Only a few counts were recorded for this clonotype. This may arise from a read error, as a much more abundant clone is one base away. This chain connects TRBV27 to TRBJ1-6, with TRBD1 matching 9 bases. Trimming took 7 bases from V and 10 from J; bases not matched to a gene: 8. CDR1 and CDR2 (germline): MNHEY, SMNVEV (reference sequence). The CDR3 totals 14 residues. The CDR3 bases are TGTGCCAGCACCTGGACAGGGGTCCAGTCACCCCTCCACTTT. This sequence encodes CASTWTGVQSPLHF.